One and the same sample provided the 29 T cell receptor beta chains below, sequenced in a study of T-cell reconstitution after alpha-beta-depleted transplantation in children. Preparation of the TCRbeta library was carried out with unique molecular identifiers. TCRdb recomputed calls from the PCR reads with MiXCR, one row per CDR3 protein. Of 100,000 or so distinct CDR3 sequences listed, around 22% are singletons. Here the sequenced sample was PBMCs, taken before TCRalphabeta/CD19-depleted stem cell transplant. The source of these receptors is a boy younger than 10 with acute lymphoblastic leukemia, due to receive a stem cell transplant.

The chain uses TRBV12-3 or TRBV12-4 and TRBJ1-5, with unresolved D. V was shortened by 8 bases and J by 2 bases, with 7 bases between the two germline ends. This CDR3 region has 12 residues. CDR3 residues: CASAAGNQPQHF. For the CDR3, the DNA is TGTGCCAGCGCAGCTGGCAATCAGCCCCAGCATTTT.

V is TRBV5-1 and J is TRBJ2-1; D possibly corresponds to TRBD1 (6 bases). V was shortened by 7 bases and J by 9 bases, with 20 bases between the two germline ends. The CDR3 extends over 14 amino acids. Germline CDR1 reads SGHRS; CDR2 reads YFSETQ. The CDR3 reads CASQTRNKGGEQFF. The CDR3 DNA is TGCGCCAGCCAAACTCGAAACAAAGGGGGTGAGCAGTTCTTC.

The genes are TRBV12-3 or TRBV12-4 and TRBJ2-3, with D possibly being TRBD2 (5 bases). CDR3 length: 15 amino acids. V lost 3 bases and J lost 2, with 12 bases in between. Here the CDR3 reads CASSFEGSLTDTQYF. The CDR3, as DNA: TGTGCCAGCAGTTTCGAGGGCTCTCTCACAGATACGCAGTATTTT.

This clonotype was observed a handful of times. As DNA, the CDR3 is TGTGCCAGCAGCCCCCCGAGCTCCTACGAGCAGTACTTC. Encoded protein: CASSPPSSYEQYF. V is TRBV3-1 and J is TRBJ2-7; no firm D call. CDR3 length equals 13 residues. Germline CDR1 reads LGHDT; CDR2 reads YNNKEL (reference sequence). Between the trimmed V and J ends, which lost 4 bases and 0 bases, there was a span of 7 bases.

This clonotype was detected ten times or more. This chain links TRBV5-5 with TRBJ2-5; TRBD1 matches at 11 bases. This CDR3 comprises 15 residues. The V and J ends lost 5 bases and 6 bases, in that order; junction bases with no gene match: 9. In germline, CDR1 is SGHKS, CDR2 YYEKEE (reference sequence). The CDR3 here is CASSPGTGGLKTQYF. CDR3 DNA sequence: TGTGCCAGCAGTCCCGGGACAGGGGGTCTGAAGACCCAGTACTTC. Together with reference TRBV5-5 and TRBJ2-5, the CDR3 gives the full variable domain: DAGVTQSPTHLIKTRGQQVTLRCSPISGHKSVSWYQQVLGQGPQFIFQYYEKEERGRGNFPDRFSARQFPNYSSELNVNALLLGDSALYLCASSPGTGGLKTQYFGPGTRLLVL.

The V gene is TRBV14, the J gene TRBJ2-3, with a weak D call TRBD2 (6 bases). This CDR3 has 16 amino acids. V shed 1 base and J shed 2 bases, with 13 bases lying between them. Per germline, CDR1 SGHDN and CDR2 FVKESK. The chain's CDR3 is CASSQAWGGTTDTQYF. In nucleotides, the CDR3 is TGTGCCAGCAGCCAAGCGTGGGGAGGAACCACAGATACGCAGTATTTT.

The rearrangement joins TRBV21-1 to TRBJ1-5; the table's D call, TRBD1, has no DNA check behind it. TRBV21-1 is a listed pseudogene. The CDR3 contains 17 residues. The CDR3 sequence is CASKRPGGAYSNQPQHF. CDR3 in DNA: TGTGCCAGCAAAAGGCCCGGGGGCGCCTATAGCAATCAGCCCCAGCATTTT.

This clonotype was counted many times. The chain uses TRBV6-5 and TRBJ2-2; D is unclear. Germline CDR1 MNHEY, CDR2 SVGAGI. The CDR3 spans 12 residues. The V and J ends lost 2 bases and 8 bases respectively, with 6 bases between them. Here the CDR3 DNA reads TGTGCCAGCAGTTACGATGGAGGGGAGCTGTTTTTT. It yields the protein CASSYDGGELFF.

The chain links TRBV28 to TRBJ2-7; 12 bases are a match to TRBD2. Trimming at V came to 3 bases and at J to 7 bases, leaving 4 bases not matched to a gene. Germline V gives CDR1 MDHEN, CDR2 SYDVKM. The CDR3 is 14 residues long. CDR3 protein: CASSFGLAGIEQYF. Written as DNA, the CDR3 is TGTGCCAGCAGTTTCGGACTAGCGGGGATTGAGCAGTACTTC.

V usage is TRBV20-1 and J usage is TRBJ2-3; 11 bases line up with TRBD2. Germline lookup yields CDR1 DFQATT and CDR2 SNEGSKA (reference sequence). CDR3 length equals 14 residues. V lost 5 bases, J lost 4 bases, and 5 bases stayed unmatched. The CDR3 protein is CSADGTSGADTQYF. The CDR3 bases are TGCAGTGCTGACGGGACTAGCGGAGCAGATACGCAGTATTTT.

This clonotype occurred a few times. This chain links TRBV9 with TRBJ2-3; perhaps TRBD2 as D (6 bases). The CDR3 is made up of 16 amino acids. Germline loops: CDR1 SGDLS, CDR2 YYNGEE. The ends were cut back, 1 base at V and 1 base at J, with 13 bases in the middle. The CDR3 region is CASSVRVEGRTDTQYF. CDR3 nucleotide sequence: TGTGCCAGCAGCGTAAGGGTGGAGGGACGCACAGATACGCAGTATTTT. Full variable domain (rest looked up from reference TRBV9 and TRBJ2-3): DSGVTQTPKHLITATGQRVTLRCSPRSGDLSVYWYQQSLDQGLQFLIQYYNGEERAKGNILERFSAQQFPDLHSELNLSSLELGDSALYFCASSVRVEGRTDTQYFGPGTRLTVL.

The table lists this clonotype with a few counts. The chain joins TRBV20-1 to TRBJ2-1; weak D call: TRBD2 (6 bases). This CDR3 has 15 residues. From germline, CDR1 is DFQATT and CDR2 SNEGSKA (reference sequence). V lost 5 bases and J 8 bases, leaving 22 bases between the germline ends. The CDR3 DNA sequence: TGCAGTGCTGGGGGAGAAGCGGAGGGGAAAGATGAGCAGTTCTTC. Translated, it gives CSAGGEAEGKDEQFF.

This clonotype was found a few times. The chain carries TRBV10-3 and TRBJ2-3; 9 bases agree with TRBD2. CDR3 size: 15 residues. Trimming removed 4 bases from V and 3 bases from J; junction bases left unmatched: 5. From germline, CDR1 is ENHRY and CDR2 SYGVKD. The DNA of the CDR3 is TGTGCCATCAGTGGACTAGCGGAGGTGACAGATACGCAGTATTTT. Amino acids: CAISGLAEVTDTQYF.

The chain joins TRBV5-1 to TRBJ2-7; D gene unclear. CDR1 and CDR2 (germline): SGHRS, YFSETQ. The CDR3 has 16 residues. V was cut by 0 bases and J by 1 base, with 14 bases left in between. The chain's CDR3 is CASSLGRWSDSYEQYF. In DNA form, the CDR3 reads TGCGCCAGCAGCTTGGGGCGCTGGTCAGATTCCTACGAGCAGTACTTC.

In DNA form, the CDR3 reads TGTGCCAGCAGCCTTAGCCGGCAGGTCGTAGGAGAGCAGTACTTC. This encodes CASSLSRQVVGEQYF. The chain is built from TRBV7-8 and TRBJ2-7; D uncertain. With 5 bases removed from V and 7 bases from J, the gap between germline ends came to 21 bases. The germline gives CDR1 SGHVS, CDR2 FQNEAQ. This CDR3 spans 15 amino acids.

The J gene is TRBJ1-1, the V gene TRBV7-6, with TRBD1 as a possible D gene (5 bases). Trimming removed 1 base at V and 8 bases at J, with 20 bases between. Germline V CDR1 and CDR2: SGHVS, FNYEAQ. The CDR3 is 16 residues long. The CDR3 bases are TGTGCCAGCAGCTTAGGTCTCGGGGGGTTGACACTAGAAGCTTTCTTT. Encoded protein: CASSLGLGGLTLEAFF.

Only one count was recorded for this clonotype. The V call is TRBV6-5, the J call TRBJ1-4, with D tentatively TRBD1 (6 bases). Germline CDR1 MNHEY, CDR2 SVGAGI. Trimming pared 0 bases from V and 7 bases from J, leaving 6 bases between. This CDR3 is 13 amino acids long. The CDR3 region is CASSYSRGEKLFF. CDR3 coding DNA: TGTGCCAGCAGTTACTCCAGGGGTGAAAAACTGTTTTTT.

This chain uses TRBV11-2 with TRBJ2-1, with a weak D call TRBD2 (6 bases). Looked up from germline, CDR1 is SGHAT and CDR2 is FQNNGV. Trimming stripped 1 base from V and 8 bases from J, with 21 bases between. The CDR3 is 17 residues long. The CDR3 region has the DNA TGTGCCAGCAGCTTAGGTGCGAAGCGGAGGGAAACCCATGAGCAGTTCTTC. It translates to CASSLGAKRRETHEQFF.

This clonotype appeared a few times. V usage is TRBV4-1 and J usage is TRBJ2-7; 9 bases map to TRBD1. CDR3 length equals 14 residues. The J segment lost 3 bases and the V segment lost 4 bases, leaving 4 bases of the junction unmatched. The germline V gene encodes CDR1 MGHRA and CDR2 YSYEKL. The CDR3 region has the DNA TGCGCCAGCAGCCCTTCGGGACAGGGCTACGAGCAGTACTTC. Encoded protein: CASSPSGQGYEQYF.

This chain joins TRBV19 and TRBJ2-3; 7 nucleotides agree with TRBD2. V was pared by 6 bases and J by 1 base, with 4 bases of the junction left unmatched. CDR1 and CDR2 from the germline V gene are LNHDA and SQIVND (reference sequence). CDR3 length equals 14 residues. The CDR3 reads CASRLAEGTDTQYF. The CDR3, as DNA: TGTGCCAGTAGGCTAGCGGAGGGCACAGATACGCAGTATTTT.

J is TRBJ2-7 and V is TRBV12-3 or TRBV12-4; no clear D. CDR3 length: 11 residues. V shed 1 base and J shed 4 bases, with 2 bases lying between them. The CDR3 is CASSLEYEQYF. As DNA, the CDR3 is TGTGCCAGCAGTTTAGAATACGAGCAGTACTTC.

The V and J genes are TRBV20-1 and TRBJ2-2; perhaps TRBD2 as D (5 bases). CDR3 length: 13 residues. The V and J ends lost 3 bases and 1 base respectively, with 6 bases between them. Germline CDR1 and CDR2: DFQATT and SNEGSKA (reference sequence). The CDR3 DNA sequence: TGCAGTGCTAGCGGAGGGAACACCGGGGAGCTGTTTTTT. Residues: CSASGGNTGELFF.

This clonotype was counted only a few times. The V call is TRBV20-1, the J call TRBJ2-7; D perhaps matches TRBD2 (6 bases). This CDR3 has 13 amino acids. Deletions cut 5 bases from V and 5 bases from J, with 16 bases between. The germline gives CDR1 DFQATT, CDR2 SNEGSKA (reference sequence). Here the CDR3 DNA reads TGCAGTGCTTATAGACTAGGAGCTAACGAGCAGTACTTC. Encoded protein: CSAYRLGANEQYF.

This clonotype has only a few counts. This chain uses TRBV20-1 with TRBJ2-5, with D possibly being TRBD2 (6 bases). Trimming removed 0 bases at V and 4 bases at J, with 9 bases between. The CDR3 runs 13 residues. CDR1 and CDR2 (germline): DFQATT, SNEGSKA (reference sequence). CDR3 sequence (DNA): TGCAGTGCTAGAGAGGGGGGAAGAGAGACCCAGTACTTC. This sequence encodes CSAREGGRETQYF.

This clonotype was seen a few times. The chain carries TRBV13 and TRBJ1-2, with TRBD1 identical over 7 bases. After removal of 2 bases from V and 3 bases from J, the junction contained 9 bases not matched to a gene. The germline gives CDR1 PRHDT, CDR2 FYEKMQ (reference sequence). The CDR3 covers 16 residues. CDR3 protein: CASSLTFPGTDYGYTF. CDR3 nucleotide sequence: TGTGCCAGCAGCTTAACCTTCCCCGGGACAGACTATGGCTACACCTTC.

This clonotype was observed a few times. The CDR3 spells CASSLLKRTGPYEQFF. For the CDR3, the DNA is TGTGCCAGCAGTCTACTAAAGCGGACCGGGCCTTATGAGCAGTTCTTC. The chain joins TRBV28 to TRBJ2-1, with D maybe TRBD2 (5 bases). Germline V CDR1 and CDR2: MDHEN, SYDVKM. Trimming took 5 bases from V and 8 from J, leaving 22 bases between them. The CDR3 sequence is 16 residues long.

The CDR3, as DNA: TGCGCCAGCAGCTGGCTTGAGGGATCGGAGACAGATACGCAGTATTTT. This sequence encodes CASSWLEGSETDTQYF. V and J are TRBV5-1 and TRBJ2-3; D is perhaps TRBD2 (5 bases). The V gene's germline CDR1 is SGHRS and CDR2 YFSETQ. CDR3 length equals 16 residues. Trimming stripped 3 bases from V and 3 bases from J, with 17 bases between.

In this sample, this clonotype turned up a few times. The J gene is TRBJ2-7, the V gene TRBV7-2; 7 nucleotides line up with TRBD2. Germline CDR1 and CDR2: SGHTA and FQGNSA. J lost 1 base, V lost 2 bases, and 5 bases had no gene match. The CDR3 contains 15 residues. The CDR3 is CASSLLASGSYEQYF. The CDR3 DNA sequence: TGTGCCAGCAGCTTATTGGCTAGCGGTTCCTACGAGCAGTACTTC.

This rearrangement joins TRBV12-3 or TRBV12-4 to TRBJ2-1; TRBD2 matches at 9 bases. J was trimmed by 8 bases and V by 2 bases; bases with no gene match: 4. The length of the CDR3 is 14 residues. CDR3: CASSLRREGHEQFF. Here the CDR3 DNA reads TGTGCCAGCAGTTTAAGGCGGGAGGGCCATGAGCAGTTCTTC.